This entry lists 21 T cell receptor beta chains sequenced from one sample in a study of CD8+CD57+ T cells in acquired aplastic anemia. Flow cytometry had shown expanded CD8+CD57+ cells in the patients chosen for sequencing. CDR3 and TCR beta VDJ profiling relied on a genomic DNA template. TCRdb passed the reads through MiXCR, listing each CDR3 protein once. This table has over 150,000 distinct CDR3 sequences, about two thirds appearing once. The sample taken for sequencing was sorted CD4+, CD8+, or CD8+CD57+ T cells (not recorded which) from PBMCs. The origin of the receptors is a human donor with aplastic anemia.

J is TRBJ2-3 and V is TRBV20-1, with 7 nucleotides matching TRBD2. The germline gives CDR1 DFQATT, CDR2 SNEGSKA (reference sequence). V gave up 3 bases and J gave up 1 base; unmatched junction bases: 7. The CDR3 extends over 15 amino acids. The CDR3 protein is CSARGGTSGTDTQYF. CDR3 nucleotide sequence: TGCAGTGCTAGGGGTGGAACTAGCGGCACAGATACGCAGTATTTT.

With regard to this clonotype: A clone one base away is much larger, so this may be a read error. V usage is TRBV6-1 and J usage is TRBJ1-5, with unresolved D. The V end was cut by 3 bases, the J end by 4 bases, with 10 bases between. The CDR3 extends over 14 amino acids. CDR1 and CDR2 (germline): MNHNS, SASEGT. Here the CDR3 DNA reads TGTGCCAGCAGTGATCAGGCGGAAAATCAGCCCCAGCATTTT. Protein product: CASSDQAENQPQHF.

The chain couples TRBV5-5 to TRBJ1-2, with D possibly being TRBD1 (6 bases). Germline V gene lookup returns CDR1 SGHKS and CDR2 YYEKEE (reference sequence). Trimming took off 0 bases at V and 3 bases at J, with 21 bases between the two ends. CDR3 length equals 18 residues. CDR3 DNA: TGTGCCAGCAGCTTGGAGGTTATGGGGGGGCGCAACGACTATGGCTACACCTTC. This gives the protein CASSLEVMGGRNDYGYTF.

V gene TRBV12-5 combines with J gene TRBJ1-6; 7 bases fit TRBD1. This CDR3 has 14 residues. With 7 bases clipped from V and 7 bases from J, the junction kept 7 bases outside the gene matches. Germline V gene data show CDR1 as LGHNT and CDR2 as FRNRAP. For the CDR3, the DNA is TGTGCTAGTGCCCTTGGGACAGACAATTCACCCCTCCACTTT. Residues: CASALGTDNSPLHF. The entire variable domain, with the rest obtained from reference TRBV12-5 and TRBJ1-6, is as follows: DARVTQTPRHKVTEMGQEVTMRCQPILGHNTVFWYRQTMMQGLELLAYFRNRAPLDDSGMPKDRFSAEMPDATLATLKIQPSEPRDSAVYFCASALGTDNSPLHFGNGTRLTVT.

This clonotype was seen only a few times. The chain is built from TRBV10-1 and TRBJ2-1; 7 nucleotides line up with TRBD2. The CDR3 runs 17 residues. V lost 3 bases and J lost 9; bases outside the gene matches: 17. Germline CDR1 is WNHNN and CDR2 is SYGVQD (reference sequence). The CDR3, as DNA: TGCGCCAGCAGTGACTCGGGGAGGGTGAGGGCGAGAGGTGAGCAGTTCTTC. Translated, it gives CASSDSGRVRARGEQFF.

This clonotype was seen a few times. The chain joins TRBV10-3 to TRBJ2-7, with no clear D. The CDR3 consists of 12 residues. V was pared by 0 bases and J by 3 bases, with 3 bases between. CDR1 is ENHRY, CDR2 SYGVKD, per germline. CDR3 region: CAISESSYEQYF. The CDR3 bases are TGTGCCATCAGTGAGTCAAGCTACGAGCAGTACTTC.

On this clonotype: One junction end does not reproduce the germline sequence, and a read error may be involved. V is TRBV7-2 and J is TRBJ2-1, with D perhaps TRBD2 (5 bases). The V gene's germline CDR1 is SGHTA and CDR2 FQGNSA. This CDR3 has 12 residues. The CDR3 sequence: CASRLEGRVQFF. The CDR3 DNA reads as TGTGCCAGCCGCTTGGAAGGGCGGGTGCAGTTCTTC.

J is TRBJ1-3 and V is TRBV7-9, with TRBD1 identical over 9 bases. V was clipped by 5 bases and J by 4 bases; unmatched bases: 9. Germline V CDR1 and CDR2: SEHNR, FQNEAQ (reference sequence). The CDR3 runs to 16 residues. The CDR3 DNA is TGTGCCAGCAGCACTCCACAACAGGGGGCGGGAAACACCATATATTTT. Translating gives CASSTPQQGAGNTIYF.

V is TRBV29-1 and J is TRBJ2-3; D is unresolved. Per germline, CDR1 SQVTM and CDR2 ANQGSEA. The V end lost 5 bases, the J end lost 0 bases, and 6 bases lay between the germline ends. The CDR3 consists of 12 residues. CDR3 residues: CSVTPSTDTQYF. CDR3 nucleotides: TGCAGCGTTACCCCTAGCACAGATACGCAGTATTTT.

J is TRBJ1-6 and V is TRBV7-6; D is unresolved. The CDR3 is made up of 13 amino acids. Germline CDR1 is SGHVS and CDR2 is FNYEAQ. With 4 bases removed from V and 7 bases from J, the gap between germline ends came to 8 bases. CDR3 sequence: CASSYVVNSPLHF. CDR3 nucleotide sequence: TGTGCCAGCAGCTATGTGGTGAATTCACCCCTCCACTTT.

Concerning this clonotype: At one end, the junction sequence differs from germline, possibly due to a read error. The CDR3 loop is CSAFSMAGTIILF. The CDR3, as DNA: TGCAGTGCTTTCTCCATGGCCGGGACTATCATCCTTTTT. This chain joins TRBV20-1 and TRBJ2-3, with 7 bases fitting TRBD2. CDR1 and CDR2 (germline): DFQATT, SNEGSKA (reference sequence). The CDR3 length is 13 residues.

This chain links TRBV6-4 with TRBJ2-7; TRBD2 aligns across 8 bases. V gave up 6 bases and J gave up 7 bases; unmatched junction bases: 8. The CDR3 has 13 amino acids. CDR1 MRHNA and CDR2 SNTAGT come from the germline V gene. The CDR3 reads CASSEGLEKEQYV. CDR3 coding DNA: TGTGCCAGCAGCGAGGGACTAGAGAAGGAGCAGTACGTC.

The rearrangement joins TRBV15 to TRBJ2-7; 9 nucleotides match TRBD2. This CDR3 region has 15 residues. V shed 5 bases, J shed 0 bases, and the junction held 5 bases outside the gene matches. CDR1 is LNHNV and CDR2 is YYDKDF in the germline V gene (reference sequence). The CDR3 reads CATSYLAGSSYEQYF. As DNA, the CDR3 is TGTGCCACCAGCTATCTAGCGGGATCCTCCTACGAGCAGTACTTC.

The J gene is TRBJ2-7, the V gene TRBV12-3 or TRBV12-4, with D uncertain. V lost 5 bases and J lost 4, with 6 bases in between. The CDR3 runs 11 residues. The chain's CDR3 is CASSRNYEQYF. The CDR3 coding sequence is TGTGCCAGCAGTCGAAATTACGAGCAGTACTTC.

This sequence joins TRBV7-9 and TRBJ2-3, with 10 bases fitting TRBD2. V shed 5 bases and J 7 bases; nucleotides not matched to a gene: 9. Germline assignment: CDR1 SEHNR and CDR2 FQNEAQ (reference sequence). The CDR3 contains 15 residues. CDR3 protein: CASSGGTSVLYTQYF. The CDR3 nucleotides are TGTGCCAGCAGCGGTGGGACTAGCGTCCTTTATACGCAGTATTTT. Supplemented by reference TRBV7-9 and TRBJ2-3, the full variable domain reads DTGVSQNPRHKITKRGQNVTFRCDPISEHNRLYWYRQTLGQGPEFLTYFQNEAQLEKSRLLSDRFSAERPKGSFSTLEIQRTEQGDSAMYLCASSGGTSVLYTQYFGPGTRLTVL.

The CDR3 here is CSARDDGSNTGELFF. CDR3 coding DNA: TGCAGTGCTAGAGATGACGGATCGAACACCGGGGAGCTGTTTTTT. J is TRBJ2-2 and V is TRBV20-1; D not resolved. V gave up 0 bases and J gave up 0 bases, with 8 bases separating them. The germline CDR1 and CDR2 sequences are DFQATT and SNEGSKA (reference sequence). The CDR3 loop spans 15 amino acids.

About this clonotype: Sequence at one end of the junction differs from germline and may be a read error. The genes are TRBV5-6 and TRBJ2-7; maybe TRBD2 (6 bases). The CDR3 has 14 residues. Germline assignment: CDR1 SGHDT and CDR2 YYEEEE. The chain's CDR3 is CASSLAPGVYEQYF. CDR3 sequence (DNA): TGCGCCAGCAGCTTGGCCCCGGGGGTCTACGAGCAGTACTTC.

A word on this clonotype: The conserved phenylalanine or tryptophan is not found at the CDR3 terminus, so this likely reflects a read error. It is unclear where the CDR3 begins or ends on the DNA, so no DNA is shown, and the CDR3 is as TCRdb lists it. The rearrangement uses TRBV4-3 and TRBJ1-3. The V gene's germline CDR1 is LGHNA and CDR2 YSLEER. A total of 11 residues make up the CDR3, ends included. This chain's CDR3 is CASSQDQAGET.

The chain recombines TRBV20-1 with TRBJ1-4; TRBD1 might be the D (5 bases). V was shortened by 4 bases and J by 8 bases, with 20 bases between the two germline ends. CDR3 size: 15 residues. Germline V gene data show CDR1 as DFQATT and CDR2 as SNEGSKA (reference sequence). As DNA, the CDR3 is TGCAGTGCTACCAACCCTAGCAGGGAGCGGGAAAAACTGTTTTTT. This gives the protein CSATNPSREREKLFF.

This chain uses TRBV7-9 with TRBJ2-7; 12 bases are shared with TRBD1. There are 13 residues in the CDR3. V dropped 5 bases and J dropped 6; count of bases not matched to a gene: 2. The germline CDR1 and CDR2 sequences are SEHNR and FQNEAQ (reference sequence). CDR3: CASSRDRGLEQYF. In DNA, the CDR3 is TGTGCCAGCAGCCGGGACAGGGGGCTCGAGCAGTACTTC.

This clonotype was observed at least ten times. The CDR3, as DNA: TGTGCCAGCAGTTACCATGCTTGGTTTAGTTTGGGACAGGAGAACACCGGGGAGCTGTTTTTT. Its protein is CASSYHAWFSLGQENTGELFF. The chain recombines TRBV25-1 with TRBJ2-2, with TRBD1 identical over 8 bases. The CDR3 covers 21 residues. J gave up 1 base and V 5 bases, and 21 bases lay outside the gene matches. The germline CDR1 and CDR2 sequences are MGHDK and SYGVNS.